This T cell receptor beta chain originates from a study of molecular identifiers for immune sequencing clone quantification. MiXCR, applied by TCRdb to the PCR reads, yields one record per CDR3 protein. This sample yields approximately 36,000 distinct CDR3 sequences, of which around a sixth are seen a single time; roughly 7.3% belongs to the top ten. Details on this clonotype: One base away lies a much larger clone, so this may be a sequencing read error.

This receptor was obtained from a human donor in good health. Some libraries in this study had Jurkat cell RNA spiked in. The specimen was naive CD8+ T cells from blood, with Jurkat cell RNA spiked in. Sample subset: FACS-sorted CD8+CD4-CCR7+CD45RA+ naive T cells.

The DNA of the CDR3 is TGTGCCACCAACAGAGACGGGGCAGGAACTAGCACAGATACGCAGTATTTT. This sequence encodes CATNRDGAGTSTDTQYF. V usage is TRBV15 and J usage is TRBJ2-3; the D gene could be TRBD1 or TRBD2 (5 bases each). From germline, CDR1 is LNHNV and CDR2 YYDKDF (reference sequence). The CDR3 is 17 amino acids.